The following is a TCR beta chain sequence with its context. The germline CDR1 and CDR2 sequences are SGHTA and FQGNSA. The CDR3 loop spans 14 amino acids. V lost 1 base and J lost 6; bases outside the gene matches: 5. The data stem from a study of CD8+ T cells in alopecia areata. The wider study: Oral tofacitinib, 5 to 10 mg twice daily, was given in an open-label trial. Scoring treated patients' severity relied on the percentage of scalp area affected.

Noted treatment: oral pan-JAK inhibitor, 5-10 mg twice daily. cDNA reverse transcribed from extracted RNA served as the sequencing template. Sequenced by immunoSEQ multiplex PCR; TCRdb stores in-frame clones only, minus some. This sample yields 200,000 to 250,000 clones, of which under 75% are seen a single time; about 1.6% belongs to the top ten. This clonotype originated in a human donor with alopecia areata. V is TRBV7-2 and J is TRBJ1-2, with 7 positions matching TRBD1. The source material was CD4+ T cells sorted from blood, sampled at week 4, from a patient treated with tofacitinib. CDR3 loop: CASSLVLQGNGYTF. CDR3 DNA sequence: TGTGCCAGCAGCTTAGTCTTACAGGGGAATGGCTACACCTTC.